This TCR beta chain is drawn from a study of T cells in localized non-small cell lung cancer (dated by TCRdb to the early 2020s). Regarding the study in general: The study analyzed T cell repertoires of 200 to 250 early-stage NSCLC patients, comparing tumors and uninvolved tumor-adjacent lungs. The mean age of the NSCLC patients was 60 to 85 years, with 120 to 150 men and over 100 women. All 236 NSCLC patients in the cohort were treatment-naive and had localized lung tumors that were resected. Broader findings and caveats from the paper: Uninvolved tumor-adjacent lung showed the highest T cell clonality, higher than tumor, which suggests more focused antigenic responses in the uninvolved tumor-adjacent lung. A median of roughly 56 of the top 100 tumor clones were detected in paired uninvolved adjacent lung, and some 29 of these tumor clones were also found among the top 100 clones of the paired uninvolved adjacent lung. Longer overall survival was associated with higher blood T cell density, whereas shorter survival was associated with higher adjacent-lung clonality. Because the study design was exploratory, TCR variables were selected using unadjusted p-values without false-discovery rate correction. Because multi-region tumor sequencing was not done, intratumor heterogeneity could not be ruled out.

This clone was seen only a few times. Its specific antigen is unknown. One base away there is no much larger clone; base qualities are not given. The CDR3 sequence holds 15 residues, the cysteine and phenylalanine included. Only the CDR3 region is kept as DNA, spanning 45 bases read in frame from base 1. Per the germline V gene (reference sequence), LNHDA is the CDR1 and SQIVND is the CDR2. V is reduced by 0 bases and J by 1 base, leaving a spacing of 8 bases between them. The immunoSEQ Assay was used to sequence TCR beta CDR3 regions from DNA. Concerning the study's data processing: T cell density was computed as TCR beta template counts normalized to usable DNA estimated by amplifying housekeeping genes. Richness was estimated with the preseqR package, extrapolating to 400,000 templates for PBMC samples and 120,000 templates for tissue samples. Clonality was taken to be one minus Pielou's evenness. Tissue-enriched TCRs were identified through differential abundance testing performed on productive amino-acid clonotypes, with a minimum total count of 5 and an alpha of 0.1. The Jaccard Index and the Morisita Overlap Index were used to measure repertoire overlap between compartments. GLIPH grouped TCR beta CDR3s together with public tetramer-defined viral CDR3s, and a viral motif had to include at least three viral sequences and also show V-gene enrichment. Not all clones reach the TCRdb copy of this immuneACCESS table, which keeps in-frame sequences only. Checked studies attribute under half of the gap to unresolved V genes and leave the rest unexplained. The DNA gave D and trimming, while V, J and clone size come from that table. Here the sample has around 83,000 clones; 87% occur a single time. More than 14% of the sample rests with the top ten.

At diagnosis, peripheral blood, uninvolved tumor-adjacent lung and tumor were collected and were preserved as a mix of fresh-frozen and FFPE material. For TCR repertoire profiling, blood samples were analyzed as peripheral blood mononuclear cells. The source was peripheral blood, collected before any cancer treatment. The chain is encoded by TRBV19 joined to TRBJ2-3, and perhaps TRBD2 as D gene, on 5 matching bases. The receptor was isolated from a man aged 40 to 70 with stage I squamous cell lung carcinoma. The DNA is TGTGCCAGTAGTATAGACCGGGGTCGCACAGATACGCAGTATTTT. It is translated as CASSIDRGRTDTQYF.